This TCR beta chain was found in a study of cytomegalovirus exposure and HLA in healthy donors. The wider study: For the approximately 420 genotyped donors, approximately 83% fell within the Caucasian-associated ancestry cluster.

Healthy bone marrow donors made up the cohort. Nominal health characterized the donors when sampled, though unrecorded immune exposures were likely. PCR was performed using 60 Vbeta and 13 Jbeta primers. The repertoire was sequenced with immunoSEQ multiplex PCR; TCRdb's copy has only in-frame clones and lacks some. Of around 170,000 clones listed, more than 75% are singletons. Germline V lookup: CDR1 SGDLS, CDR2 YYNGEE. V gave up 0 bases and J gave up 7 bases, with 17 bases separating them. This CDR3 has 15 amino acids. Worth noting for this clone: What it binds is not known.

Findings and limits, study-wide: Based on reports, TCR beta sequences accurately predicted HLA-A and HLA-B alleles for most subjects.

The sequenced sample was PBMCs. This sequence was found in a woman in her forties or fifties in good health and CMV-seropositive. The J gene is TRBJ2-7, the V gene TRBV9; perhaps TRBD1 as D (5 bases). The CDR3 sequence is CASSVEETAGGEQYF. CDR3 in DNA: TGTGCCAGCAGCGTAGAGGAGACAGCCGGTGGGGAGCAGTACTTC. Based on the CDR3 plus reference TRBV9 and TRBJ2-7, the full variable domain is DSGVTQTPKHLITATGQRVTLRCSPRSGDLSVYWYQQSLDQGLQFLIQYYNGEERAKGNILERFSAQQFPDLHSELNLSSLELGDSALYFCASSVEETAGGEQYFGPGTRLTVT.